A selection of T cell receptor beta chains follows, all from one sample in a study. TCRdb reprocessed the 5' RACE reads via MiXCR and lists one record per CDR3 protein. The sample gives approximately 11,000 distinct CDR3 sequences, 15% to 20% of which show up once; 3% to 4% is in the top ten. Sample: Tregs sorted from a lymph node. All receptors derive from a female donor with breast cancer. Both conserved end residues are part of each CDR3. The D gene is left open where the match is weak. Size is stated for part of the rows, as once, few or many counts, or as a class when the clone is expanded.

J: TRBJ2-5; D: NA; length: 14; size: NA; V: TRBV5-1; DNA: TGCGCCAGCGCCCAGCGGTCCCAGCAAGAGGCCCAGTACTTC; CDR3: CASAQRSQQEAQYF
J: TRBJ2-4; D: NA; length: 14; size: NA; V: TRBV20-1; DNA: TGCAGTGCTAGAGCAGGGACAGCCAAAAACATTCAGTACTTC; CDR3: CSARAGTAKNIQYF
J: TRBJ2-3; D: NA; length: 15; size: medium-sized; V: TRBV27; DNA: TGTGCCAGCAGTTTATCATGGATAGCTGGGGATACGCAGTATTTT; CDR3: CASSLSWIAGDTQYF
J: TRBJ2-2; D: TRBD2; length: 16; size: many; V: TRBV24-1; DNA: TGTGCCACCAGTGATTTGGAGCGGGACGACACCGGGGAGCTGTTTTTT; CDR3: CATSDLERDDTGELFF
J: TRBJ2-1; D: NA; length: 14; size: medium-sized; V: TRBV28; DNA: TGTGCCACCCTGGGGGAAAGCTCCTACAATGAGCAGTTCTTC; CDR3: CATLGESSYNEQFF
J: TRBJ1-1; D: NA; length: 13; size: NA; V: TRBV29-1; DNA: TGCAGCGCATCCGGACGGGTGAACACTGATGCTTTCTTT; CDR3: CSASGRVNTDAFF
J: TRBJ2-7; D: TRBD2; length: 19; size: many; V: TRBV6-5; DNA: TGTGCCAGCAGTGAACCTTCGAGGGGGTGGTCTAGCGGGAGCCACGAGCAGTACTTC; CDR3: CASSEPSRGWSSGSHEQYF
J: TRBJ2-7; D: TRBD1; length: 16; size: NA; V: TRBV5-4; DNA: TGTGCCAGCAGCTCTACCAGGGACAGGTACGGCTACGAGCAGTACTTC; CDR3: CASSSTRDRYGYEQYF
J: TRBJ2-5; D: NA; length: 15; size: medium-sized; V: TRBV4-1; DNA: TGCGCCAGCAGCCAAGAGGGGAGGACTCAAGAGACCCAGTACTTC; CDR3: CASSQEGRTQETQYF
J: TRBJ1-2; D: TRBD1; length: 14; size: many; V: TRBV12-3/TRBV12-4; DNA: TGTGCCAGCAGTCGGGACAGGGGGCGATCTGGCTACACCTTC; CDR3: CASSRDRGRSGYTF
J: TRBJ1-2; D: NA; length: 12; size: many; V: TRBV28; DNA: TGTGCCAGCAGCCGGGACCCGAAAGGCTACATCTTC; CDR3: CASSRDPKGYIF
J: TRBJ1-5; D: NA; length: 17; size: medium-sized; V: TRBV4-1; DNA: TGCGCCAGCAGCCAAGATCCCCTATGGCGGGGGGTCAAGGCCCAGCATTTT; CDR3: CASSQDPLWRGVKAQHF
J: TRBJ1-1; D: NA; length: 12; size: medium-sized; V: TRBV12-3/TRBV12-4; DNA: TGTGCCAGCACCCCCGGAGGGTTTGAAGCTTTCTTT; CDR3: CASTPGGFEAFF
J: TRBJ1-1; D: NA; length: 12; size: many; V: TRBV5-5; DNA: TGTGCCAGCAGCCTTCGGTGGACTGAAGCTTTCTTT; CDR3: CASSLRWTEAFF
J: TRBJ2-3; D: TRBD2; length: 14; size: medium-sized; V: TRBV7-9; DNA: TGTGCCAGCAGCCCGAGCGGGACGCTGGATACGCAGTATTTT; CDR3: CASSPSGTLDTQYF
J: TRBJ1-5; D: TRBD1; length: 15; size: many; V: TRBV16; DNA: TGTGCCAGCAGCCAATCCGGACAGGGGAATCAGCCCCAGCATTTT; CDR3: CASSQSGQGNQPQHF
J: TRBJ1-2; D: NA; length: 13; size: medium-sized; V: TRBV7-8; DNA: TGTGCCAGCAGCCTGAATCAGGGAATCGGCTACACCTTC; CDR3: CASSLNQGIGYTF
J: TRBJ2-7; D: NA; length: 16; size: medium-sized; V: TRBV6-1; DNA: TGTGCCAGCAGTGAATCGTATTTAGCGGTTGCCCGGTGGCAGTACTTC; CDR3: CASSESYLAVARWQYF
J: TRBJ1-1; D: NA; length: 13; size: many; V: TRBV11-1; DNA: TGTGCCAGCAGCTTAAACGGGGACACTGAAGCTTTCTTT; CDR3: CASSLNGDTEAFF
J: TRBJ2-1; D: TRBD2; length: 16; size: medium-sized; V: TRBV20-1; DNA: TGCAGTGCTAGGTACCCTAGCGGAGAGAATTACAATGAGCAGTTCTTC; CDR3: CSARYPSGENYNEQFF
J: TRBJ1-5; D: NA; length: 18; size: few; V: TRBV28; DNA: TGTGCCAGCAGTTCCCCCAAGGTTGGGGCTAGGAGCAATCAGCCCCAGCATTTT; CDR3: CASSSPKVGARSNQPQHF
J: TRBJ1-1; D: NA; length: 10; size: many; V: TRBV2; DNA: TGTGCCGGCAGGGGTACTGAAGCTTTCTTT; CDR3: CAGRGTEAFF
J: TRBJ2-3; D: NA; length: 17; size: few; V: TRBV30; DNA: TGTGCCTGGAGTGTAGTGATGGGGCTAGCGAGCACAGATACGCAGTATTTT; CDR3: CAWSVVMGLASTDTQYF
J: TRBJ2-1; D: NA; length: 14; size: many; V: TRBV7-3; DNA: TGTGCCAGCAGCTTGCTTACTAGAAACAATGAGCAGTTCTTC; CDR3: CASSLLTRNNEQFF
J: TRBJ2-3; D: NA; length: 13; size: medium-sized; V: TRBV10-1; DNA: TGTGCCAGCAGTCGGGACAGCACAGATACGCAGTATTTT; CDR3: CASSRDSTDTQYF
J: TRBJ2-7; D: NA; length: 13; size: NA; V: TRBV7-9; DNA: TGTGCCAGCACCGGACCGACTAGCTACGAGCAGTACTTC; CDR3: CASTGPTSYEQYF
J: TRBJ1-3; D: NA; length: 14; size: NA; V: TRBV6-6; DNA: TGTGCCAGCAGCGACCAGGGCTTTGGAAACACCATATATTTT; CDR3: CASSDQGFGNTIYF
J: TRBJ1-5; D: NA; length: 14; size: NA; V: TRBV30; DNA: TGTGCCTGGACAAACAGGGCTGGCAATCAGCCCCAGCATTTT; CDR3: CAWTNRAGNQPQHF
J: TRBJ2-7; D: NA; length: 15; size: many; V: TRBV6-5; DNA: TGTGCCAGCAGTTATTCCGGGACCCTCTCCTACGAGCAGTACTTC; CDR3: CASSYSGTLSYEQYF
J: TRBJ1-1; D: NA; length: 15; size: medium-sized; V: TRBV6-2/TRBV6-3; DNA: TGTGCCAGCAGTCCCCGGACCTTGAGGCACACTGAAGCTTTCTTT; CDR3: CASSPRTLRHTEAFF
J: TRBJ2-3; D: NA; length: 15; size: NA; V: TRBV29-1; DNA: TGCAGCGGCGTCACGGGGCCTGCTGTTACAGATACGCAGTATTTT; CDR3: CSGVTGPAVTDTQYF
J: TRBJ2-2; D: TRBD2; length: 18; size: many; V: TRBV20-1; DNA: TGCAGTGCCGAAGGGGCTAGCGGGAGTTATTGGAACACCGGGGAGCTGTTTTTT; CDR3: CSAEGASGSYWNTGELFF
J: TRBJ2-7; D: TRBD1; length: 13; size: many; V: TRBV28; DNA: TGTGCCAGCAGTGTGGAGACAGGGGTCGAGCAGTACTTC; CDR3: CASSVETGVEQYF
J: TRBJ1-1; D: NA; length: 12; size: few; V: TRBV12-3/TRBV12-4; DNA: TGTGCCAGCAGCCCGTTCGGACATGAAGCTTTCTTT; CDR3: CASSPFGHEAFF
J: TRBJ1-2; D: NA; length: 12; size: medium-sized; V: TRBV20-1; DNA: TGCAGTGCCAAACAGGGAAACTATGGCTACACCTTC; CDR3: CSAKQGNYGYTF
J: TRBJ1-3; D: NA; length: 16; size: medium-sized; V: TRBV4-2; DNA: TGTGCCAGCAGCCAAGATCCGGGGGTAGGCGGAAACACCATATATTTT; CDR3: CASSQDPGVGGNTIYF
J: TRBJ2-1; D: TRBD1; length: 14; size: medium-sized; V: TRBV5-1; DNA: TGCGCCAGCAGCGAACAGGGGATAATGAATGAGCAGTTCTTC; CDR3: CASSEQGIMNEQFF
J: TRBJ2-3; D: NA; length: 16; size: medium-sized; V: TRBV5-1; DNA: TGCGCCAGCAGCGGTGCGGTCACTAGCCGCCCAGATACGCAGTATTTT; CDR3: CASSGAVTSRPDTQYF
J: TRBJ2-7; D: TRBD2; length: 12; size: many; V: TRBV12-3/TRBV12-4; DNA: TGTGCCAGCGGGTGGGGGGGTAGTGAGCAGTACTTC; CDR3: CASGWGGSEQYF
J: TRBJ2-2; D: NA; length: 13; size: many; V: TRBV6-5; DNA: TGTGCCAGCACTCCAACGTGGGGCGGGGAGCTGTTTTTT; CDR3: CASTPTWGGELFF